This paragraph reports one TCR beta chain. The antigen is unknown. This sample is part of a study of T-cell memory formation after mild COVID-19. Whole-study findings and limits: Pre-infection memory carried some responding clones, suggesting that cross-reactive memory joined. Day 15 to 85 contracting clones showed balanced CD4/CD8; day 15 to 37 expanders favored CD4+. Contracting CD4+ clones sat mainly in CM and EM; CD8+ in EMRA.

The germline gives CDR1 SGHTA, CDR2 FQGNSA. Trimming took 1 base from V and 11 from J, leaving 11 bases between them. The CDR3 contains 13 residues. TCRalpha and TCRbeta libraries used 5'RACE with constant-segment primers and UMIs. TCRdb fed the 5' RACE reads into MiXCR, producing one record per CDR3 protein. The table has 430,000 or so distinct CDR3 sequences, 25% seen once. Sequencing was performed on PBMCs or a T cell subset sorted from them (not recorded which). The clonotype comes from an adult woman who had mild COVID-19 (a few samples of this study predate the infection). Cell type and time point are not known. The chain joins TRBV7-2 to TRBJ2-2; tentatively, D is TRBD1 (6 bases). The CDR3 DNA follows: TGTGCCAGCAGCTTAGTCAGGGGTTCAGAGCTGTTTTTT. Protein product: CASSLVRGSELFF.